Listed below are T cell receptor beta chains from one sample, sequenced in a study of T cell clonotyping in hematopoietic cell transplantation. Clones were sequenced by immunoSEQ multiplex PCR, and TCRdb holds only the in-frame ones, with some missing. The data show over 4,000 clones, with 25% to 40% seen just once and less than 20% held by the top ten. This specimen consisted of peripheral blood mononuclear cells, obtained before stem cell transplant. Receptor source: a man in his fifties with myelofibrosis. Some clones in this sample may be carry-over from other donors' samples. CDR3s include the opening cysteine and the closing phenylalanine or tryptophan. D genes are given only for firm matches. Not every row has a clone size; where given, it reads once, few, many or a size class.

v_gene	j_gene	d_gene	abundance	CDR3aa	CDR3nt
TRBV6-5	TRBJ1-1	NA	NA	CASSVNTEAFF	TGTGCCAGCAGTGTGAACACTGAAGCTTTCTTT
TRBV30	TRBJ2-5	TRBD1	NA	CAWSLDRAETQYF	TGTGCCTGGTCTCTGGACAGGGCGGAGACCCAGTACTTC
TRBV30	TRBJ2-7	NA	medium-sized	CAWSRSPYEQYF	TGTGCCTGGAGTAGGTCGCCCTACGAGCAGTACTTC
TRBV30	TRBJ2-7	NA	few	CAWSRDSSYEQYF	TGTGCCTGGAGCCGCGACAGTTCCTACGAGCAGTACTTC
TRBV6-5	TRBJ1-2	NA	few	CASSRDTRGNGYTF	TGTGCCAGCAGCCGTGACACCCGAGGTAATGGCTACACCTTC
TRBV30	TRBJ2-7	TRBD2	NA	CAWNPSGRFNSYEQYF	TGTGCCTGGAACCCTAGCGGGAGGTTCAACTCCTACGAGCAGTACTTC
TRBV11-2	TRBJ2-5	NA	NA	CASSYSEETQYF	TGTGCCAGCAGCTACTCGGAAGAGACCCAGTACTTC
TRBV6-5	TRBJ1-1	TRBD1	NA	CASSYSRGQNTEAFF	TGTGCCAGCAGTTACTCTAGGGGGCAGAACACTGAAGCTTTCTTT
TRBV29-1	TRBJ1-2	NA	large	CSVSVDYGYTF	TGCAGCGTCTCCGTGGATTATGGCTACACCTTC
TRBV29-1	TRBJ2-5	NA	large	CSVWGKETQYF	TGCAGCGTGTGGGGGAAAGAGACCCAGTACTTC
TRBV25-1	TRBJ1-2	NA	few	CASSDPRSGEENGYTF	TGTGCCAGCAGTGATCCGCGGTCCGGGGAGGAGAATGGCTACACCTTC
TRBV6-5	TRBJ1-6	NA	NA	CASKIGTGNSPLHF	TGTGCCAGCAAGATAGGGACGGGCAATTCACCCCTCCACTTT
TRBV30	TRBJ1-1	TRBD1	few	CAWSVTAGGRAFF	TGTGCCTGGAGTGTAACGGCAGGGGGAAGAGCTTTCTTT
TRBV29-1	TRBJ2-7	TRBD2	NA	CSVKRGGYEQYF	TGCAGCGTTAAGCGGGGAGGCTACGAGCAGTACTTC
TRBV30	TRBJ2-3	NA	NA	CAWSPKDGDTQYF	TGTGCCTGGAGTCCCAAGGACGGAGATACGCAGTATTTT
TRBV30	TRBJ2-7	TRBD2	NA	CAWSVGGRAYEQYF	TGTGCCTGGAGTGTGGGTGGGAGGGCCTACGAGCAGTACTTC
TRBV6-1	TRBJ1-1	NA	NA	CASSEDREGTEAFF	TGTGCCAGCAGTGAAGACAGGGAGGGGACTGAAGCTTTCTTT
TRBV29-1	TRBJ1-3	TRBD1	NA	CSVGYRGRDAGNTIYF	TGCAGCGTCGGTTACAGGGGGCGCGATGCTGGAAACACCATATATTTT
TRBV5-6	TRBJ2-7	NA	NA	CASSLQQIEQYF	TGTGCCAGCAGCTTGCAACAGATCGAGCAGTACTTC
TRBV29-1	TRBJ1-2	NA	NA	CSVGIGGDYGYTF	TGCAGCGTTGGAATCGGGGGCGACTATGGCTACACCTTC
TRBV28	TRBJ1-5	NA	NA	CASSLQGYSNQPQHF	TGTGCCAGCAGTTTACAGGGATATAGCAATCAGCCCCAGCATTTT
TRBV6-1	TRBJ2-7	NA	NA	CASSEKGFSDEQYF	TGTGCCAGCAGTGAAAAGGGCTTCTCCGACGAGCAGTACTTC
TRBV2	TRBJ1-4	TRBD1	few	CASNLDRGATNEKLFF	TGTGCCAGCAATTTGGACAGGGGGGCAACTAATGAAAAACTGTTTTTT
TRBV30	TRBJ1-2	NA	once	CASPRGIGGYTF	TGTGCCTCACCGCGGGGGATCGGTGGCTACACCTTC
TRBV5-8	TRBJ2-2	NA	NA	CASSYTGELFF	TGTGCCAGCAGTTATACCGGGGAGCTGTTTTTT
TRBV7-2	TRBJ2-3	NA	NA	CASSLQGMVTDTQYF	TGTGCCAGCAGCTTACAGGGGATGGTCACAGATACGCAGTATTTT
TRBV30	TRBJ1-5	NA	NA	CAWSPGLGNQPQHF	TGTGCCTGGAGTCCAGGGTTGGGCAATCAGCCCCAGCATTTT
TRBV6-1	TRBJ2-7	TRBD1	NA	CASSESWDRDSWKQYF	TGTGCCAGCAGTGAATCTTGGGACAGGGACTCGTGGAAGCAGTACTTC
TRBV7-3	TRBJ2-1	TRBD2	few	CASSLGQTSGNEQFF	TGTGCCAGCAGCTTAGGACAGACTAGCGGCAATGAGCAGTTCTTC
TRBV30	TRBJ2-5	NA	few	CAFSPPQETQYF	TGCGCCTTCTCCCCCCCTCAAGAGACCCAGTACTTC
TRBV30	TRBJ1-4	NA	NA	CAWSALGEKLFF	TGTGCCTGGAGTGCTCTAGGTGAAAAACTGTTTTTT
TRBV6-1	TRBJ2-7	NA	few	CASRVYYEQYF	TGTGCCAGCAGAGTATACTACGAGCAGTACTTC
TRBV6-5	TRBJ1-2	NA	NA	CASRKKRQGNYGYTF	TGTGCCAGCAGAAAAAAACGTCAGGGGAACTATGGCTACACCTTC
TRBV25-1	TRBJ1-1	NA	NA	CASRDDSRGRSGAFF	TGTGCCAGCAGAGACGACAGTCGGGGCCGTAGTGGAGCTTTCTTT
TRBV29-1	TRBJ1-1	TRBD1	large	CSVLGQQGTEAFF	TGCAGCGTCCTGGGACAGCAGGGCACTGAAGCTTTCTTT
TRBV30	TRBJ2-7	NA	few	CAWSRSGANEQYF	TGTGCCTGGAGTAGGTCAGGGGCTAACGAGCAGTACTTC
TRBV6-1	TRBJ2-1	TRBD2	NA	CASSELAGSYNEQFF	TGTGCCAGCAGTGAACTAGCGGGCTCCTACAATGAGCAGTTCTTC
TRBV6-5	TRBJ1-6	NA	NA	CASSYSDRKGSPLHF	TGTGCCAGCAGTTACTCCGACAGGAAGGGTTCACCCCTCCACTTT
TRBV29-1	TRBJ1-2	NA	NA	CSVYREGDGYTF	TGCAGCGTTTACAGGGAGGGTGATGGCTACACCTTC
TRBV6-5	TRBJ1-5	TRBD1	NA	CASSYSWDSSNQPQHF	TGTGCCAGCAGTTACTCGTGGGACAGTTCAAATCAGCCCCAGCATTTT